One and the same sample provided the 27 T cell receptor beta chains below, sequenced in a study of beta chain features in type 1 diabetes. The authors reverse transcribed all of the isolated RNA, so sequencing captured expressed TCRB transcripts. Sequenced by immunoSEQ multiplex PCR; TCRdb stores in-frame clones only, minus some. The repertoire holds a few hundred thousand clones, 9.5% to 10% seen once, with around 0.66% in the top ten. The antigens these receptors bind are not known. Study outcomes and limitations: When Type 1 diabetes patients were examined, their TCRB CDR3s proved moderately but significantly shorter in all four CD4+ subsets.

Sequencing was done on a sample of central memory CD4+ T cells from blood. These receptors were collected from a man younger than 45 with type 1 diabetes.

This CDR3 reads CASSPTVDAPEAFF. CDR3 sequence (DNA): TGTGCCAGCAGCCCGACCGTCGACGCGCCTGAAGCTTTCTTT. J is TRBJ1-1 and V is TRBV9; D gene unclear. Trimming pared 4 bases from V and 6 bases from J, leaving 16 bases between. The V gene's germline CDR1 is SGDLS and CDR2 YYNGEE. This CDR3 has 14 residues.

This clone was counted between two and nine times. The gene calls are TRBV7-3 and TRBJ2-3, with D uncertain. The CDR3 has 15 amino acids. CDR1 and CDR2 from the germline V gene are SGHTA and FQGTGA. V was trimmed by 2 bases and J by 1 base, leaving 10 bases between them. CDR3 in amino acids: CASSLVGQGTDTQYF. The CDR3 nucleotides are TGTGCCAGCAGCTTAGTAGGGCAGGGCACAGATACGCAGTATTTT.

CDR3 DNA sequence: TGTGCCAGCAGCCAAGATGCAACTAATGAAAAACTGTTTTTT. Protein product: CASSQDATNEKLFF. The genes are TRBV4-2 and TRBJ1-4; D gene ambiguous. Trimming pared 0 bases from V and 0 bases from J, leaving 2 bases between. The CDR3 loop spans 14 amino acids. Germline V gene sequence: CDR1 LGHNA, CDR2 YNFKEQ.

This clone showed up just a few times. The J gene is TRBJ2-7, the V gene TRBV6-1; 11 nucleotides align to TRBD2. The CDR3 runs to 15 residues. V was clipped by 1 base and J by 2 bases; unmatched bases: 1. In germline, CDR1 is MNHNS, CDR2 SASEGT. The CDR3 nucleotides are TGTGCCAGCAGTGAAGGACTAGCGGGGACCTACGAGCAGTACTTC. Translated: CASSEGLAGTYEQYF.

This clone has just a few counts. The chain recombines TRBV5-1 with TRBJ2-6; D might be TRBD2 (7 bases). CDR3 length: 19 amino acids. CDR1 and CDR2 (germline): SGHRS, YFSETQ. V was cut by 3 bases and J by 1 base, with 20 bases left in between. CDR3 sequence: CASSSGGRQAISGANVLTF. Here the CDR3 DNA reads TGCGCCAGCAGCTCGGGAGGAAGACAGGCGATATCTGGGGCCAACGTCCTGACTTTC. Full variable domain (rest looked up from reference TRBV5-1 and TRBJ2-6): KAGVTQTPRYLIKTRGQQVTLSCSPISGHRSVSWYQQTPGQGLQFLFEYFSETQRNKGNFPGRFSGRQFSNSRSEMNVSTLELGDSALYLCASSSGGRQAISGANVLTFGAGSRLTVL.

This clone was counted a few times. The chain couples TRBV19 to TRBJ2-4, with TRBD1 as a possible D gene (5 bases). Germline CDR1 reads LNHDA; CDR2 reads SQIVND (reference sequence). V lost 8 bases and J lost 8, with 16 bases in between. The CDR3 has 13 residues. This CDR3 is CASCVTEKDIQYF. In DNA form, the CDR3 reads TGTGCCAGTTGTGTGACAGAGAAGGACATTCAGTACTTC.

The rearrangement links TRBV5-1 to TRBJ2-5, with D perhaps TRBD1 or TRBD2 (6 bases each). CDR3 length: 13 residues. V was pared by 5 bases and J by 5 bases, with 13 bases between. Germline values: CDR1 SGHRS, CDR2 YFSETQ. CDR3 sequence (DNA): TGCGCCAGCAGGGCAGGAGGGGGTGAGACCCAGTACTTC. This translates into CASRAGGGETQYF.

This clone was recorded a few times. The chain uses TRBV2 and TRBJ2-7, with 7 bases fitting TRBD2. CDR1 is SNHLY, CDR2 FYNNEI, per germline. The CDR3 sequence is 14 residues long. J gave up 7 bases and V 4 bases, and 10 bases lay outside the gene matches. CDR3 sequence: CASSVKRDLGEQYF. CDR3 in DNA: TGTGCCAGCAGTGTAAAGCGGGACCTCGGGGAGCAGTACTTC.

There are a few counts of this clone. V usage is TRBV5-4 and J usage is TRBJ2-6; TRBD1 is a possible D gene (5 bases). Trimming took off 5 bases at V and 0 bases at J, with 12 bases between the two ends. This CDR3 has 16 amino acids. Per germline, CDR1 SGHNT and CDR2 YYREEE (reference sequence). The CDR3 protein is CASRYGDSSGANVLTF. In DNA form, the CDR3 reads TGTGCCAGCAGATATGGTGACAGCTCTGGGGCCAACGTCCTGACTTTC.

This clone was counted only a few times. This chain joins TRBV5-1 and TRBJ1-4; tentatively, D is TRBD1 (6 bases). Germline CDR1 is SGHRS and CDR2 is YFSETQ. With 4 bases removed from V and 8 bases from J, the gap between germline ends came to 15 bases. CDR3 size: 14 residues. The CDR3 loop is CASSLTGSEEKLFF. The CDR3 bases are TGCGCCAGCAGCCTTACAGGGAGTGAAGAAAAACTGTTTTTT.

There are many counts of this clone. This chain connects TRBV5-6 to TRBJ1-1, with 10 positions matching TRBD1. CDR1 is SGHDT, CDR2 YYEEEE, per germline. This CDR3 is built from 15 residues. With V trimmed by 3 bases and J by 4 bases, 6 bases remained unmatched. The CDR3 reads CASSWDRGRGTEAFF. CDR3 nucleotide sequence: TGTGCCAGCAGCTGGGACAGGGGAAGGGGCACTGAAGCTTTCTTT.

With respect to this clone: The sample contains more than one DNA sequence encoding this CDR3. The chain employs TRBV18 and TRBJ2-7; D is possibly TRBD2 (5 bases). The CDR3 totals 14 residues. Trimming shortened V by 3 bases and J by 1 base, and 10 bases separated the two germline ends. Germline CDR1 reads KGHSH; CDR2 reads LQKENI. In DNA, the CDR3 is TGTGCCAGCTCACCGCCGGGAAGTTCCTACGAGCAGTACTTC. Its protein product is CASSPPGSSYEQYF. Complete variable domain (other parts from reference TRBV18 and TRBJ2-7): NAGVMQNPRHLVRRRGQEARLRCSPMKGHSHVYWYRQLPEEGLKFMVYLQKENIIDESGMPKERFSAEFPKEGPSILRIQQVVRGDSAAYFCASSPPGSSYEQYFGPGTRLTVT.

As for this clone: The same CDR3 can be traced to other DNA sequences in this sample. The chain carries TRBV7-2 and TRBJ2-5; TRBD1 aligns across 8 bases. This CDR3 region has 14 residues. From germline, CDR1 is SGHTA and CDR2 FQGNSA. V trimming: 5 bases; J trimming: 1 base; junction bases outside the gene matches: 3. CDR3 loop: CASSLGQGQETQYF. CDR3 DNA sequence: TGTGCCAGCAGCCTAGGACAGGGCCAAGAGACCCAGTACTTC. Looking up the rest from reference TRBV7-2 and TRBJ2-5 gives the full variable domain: GAGVSQSPSNKVTEKGKDVELRCDPISGHTALYWYRQSLGQGLEFLIYFQGNSAPDKSGLPSDRFSAERTGGSVSTLTIQRTQQEDSAVYLCASSLGQGQETQYFGPGTRLLVL.

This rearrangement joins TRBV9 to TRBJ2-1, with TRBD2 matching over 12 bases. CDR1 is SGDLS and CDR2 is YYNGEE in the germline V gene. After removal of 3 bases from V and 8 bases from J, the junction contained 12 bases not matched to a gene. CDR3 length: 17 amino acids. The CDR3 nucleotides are TGTGCCAGCAGCGCTTCACTAGCGGGAGGCCTCAGCGATGAGCAGTTCTTC. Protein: CASSASLAGGLSDEQFF.

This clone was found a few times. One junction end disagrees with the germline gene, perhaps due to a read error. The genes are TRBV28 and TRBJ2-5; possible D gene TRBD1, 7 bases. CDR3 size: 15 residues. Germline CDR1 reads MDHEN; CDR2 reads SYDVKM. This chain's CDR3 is CASSLWQGGQETQHF. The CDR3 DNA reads TGTGCCAGCAGTTTATGGCAGGGGGGACAAGAGACCCAGCACTTC.

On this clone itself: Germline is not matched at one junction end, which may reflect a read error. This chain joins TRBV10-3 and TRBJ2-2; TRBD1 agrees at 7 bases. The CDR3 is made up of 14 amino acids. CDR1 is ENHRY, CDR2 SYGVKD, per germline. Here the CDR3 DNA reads TGTGCCAGCAGTTACAAAACAGGGGCCGGGGAGCTGTTTTTT. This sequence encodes CASSYKTGAGELFF.

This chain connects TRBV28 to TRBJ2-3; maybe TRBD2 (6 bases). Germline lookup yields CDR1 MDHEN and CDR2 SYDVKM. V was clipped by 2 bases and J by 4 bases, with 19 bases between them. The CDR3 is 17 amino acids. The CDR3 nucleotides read TGTGCCAGCAGTTTAATTGTCGCGGGATGGGGTGCAGATACGCAGTATTTT. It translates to CASSLIVAGWGADTQYF.

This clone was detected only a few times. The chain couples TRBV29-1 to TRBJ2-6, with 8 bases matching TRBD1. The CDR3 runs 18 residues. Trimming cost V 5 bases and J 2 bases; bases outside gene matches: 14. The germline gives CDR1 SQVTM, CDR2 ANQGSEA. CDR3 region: CSVSHPDREKAGANVLTF. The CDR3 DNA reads TGCAGCGTTTCTCACCCGGACAGGGAAAAGGCTGGGGCCAACGTCCTGACTTTC.

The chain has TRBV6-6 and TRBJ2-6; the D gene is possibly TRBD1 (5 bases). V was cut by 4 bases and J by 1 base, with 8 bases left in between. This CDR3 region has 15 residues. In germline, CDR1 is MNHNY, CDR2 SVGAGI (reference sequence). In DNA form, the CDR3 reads TGTGCCAGCAGTTCCCAGGGATCTGGGGCCAACGTCCTGACTTTC. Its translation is CASSSQGSGANVLTF.

The CDR3 reads CASSPLAASTDTQYF. CDR3 coding DNA: TGTGCCAGCAGCCCCCTAGCGGCTAGCACAGATACGCAGTATTTT. This sequence joins TRBV11-1 and TRBJ2-3; 7 bases are a match to TRBD2. Germline assignment: CDR1 SGHAT and CDR2 FQDESV (reference sequence). V gave up 5 bases and J gave up 0 bases; unmatched junction bases: 5. The CDR3 runs 15 residues.

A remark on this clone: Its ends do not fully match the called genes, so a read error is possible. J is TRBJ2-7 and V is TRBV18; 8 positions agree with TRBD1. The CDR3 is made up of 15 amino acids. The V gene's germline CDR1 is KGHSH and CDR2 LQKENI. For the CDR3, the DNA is TGTGCCAGCGCACCGCAGGGGGCGGCGGCGTACGAGCAGTACTTC. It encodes CASAPQGAAAYEQYF.

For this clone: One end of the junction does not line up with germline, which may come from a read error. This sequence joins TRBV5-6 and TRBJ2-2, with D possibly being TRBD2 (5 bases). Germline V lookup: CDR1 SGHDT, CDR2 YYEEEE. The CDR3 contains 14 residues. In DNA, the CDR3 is TGTGCCAGCCAGTGGGCCTCGAACACCGGGAAGCTGTTTTTT. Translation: CASQWASNTGKLFF.

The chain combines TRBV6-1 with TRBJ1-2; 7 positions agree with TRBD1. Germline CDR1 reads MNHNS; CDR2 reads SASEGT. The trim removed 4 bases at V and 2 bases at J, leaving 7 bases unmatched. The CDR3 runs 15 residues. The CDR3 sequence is CASSVGQARNYGYTF. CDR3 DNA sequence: TGTGCCAGCAGTGTAGGACAGGCCAGGAACTATGGCTACACCTTC.

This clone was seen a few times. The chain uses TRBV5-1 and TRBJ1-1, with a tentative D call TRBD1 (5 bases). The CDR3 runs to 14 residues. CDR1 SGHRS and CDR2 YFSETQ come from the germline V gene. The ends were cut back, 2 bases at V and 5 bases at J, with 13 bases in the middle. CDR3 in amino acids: CASSFGDPGTEAFF. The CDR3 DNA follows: TGCGCCAGCAGCTTCGGGGACCCAGGGACTGAAGCTTTCTTT.

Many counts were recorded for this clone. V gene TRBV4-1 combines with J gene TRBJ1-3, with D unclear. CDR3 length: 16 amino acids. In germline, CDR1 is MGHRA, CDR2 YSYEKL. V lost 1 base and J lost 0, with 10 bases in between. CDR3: CASSQAARSSGNTIYF. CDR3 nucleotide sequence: TGCGCCAGCAGCCAAGCGGCGCGGAGCTCTGGAAACACCATATATTTT.

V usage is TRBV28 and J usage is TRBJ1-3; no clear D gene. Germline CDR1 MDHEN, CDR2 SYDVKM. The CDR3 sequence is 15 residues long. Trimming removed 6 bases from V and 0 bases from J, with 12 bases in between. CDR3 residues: CASSSGSISGNTIYF. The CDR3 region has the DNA TGTGCCAGCAGCTCCGGATCTATCTCTGGAAACACCATATATTTT. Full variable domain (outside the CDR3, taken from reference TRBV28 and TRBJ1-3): DVKVTQSSRYLVKRTGEKVFLECVQDMDHENMFWYRQDPGLGLRLIYFSYDVKMKEKGDIPEGYSVSREKKERFSLILESASTNQTSMYLCASSSGSISGNTIYFGEGSWLTVV.

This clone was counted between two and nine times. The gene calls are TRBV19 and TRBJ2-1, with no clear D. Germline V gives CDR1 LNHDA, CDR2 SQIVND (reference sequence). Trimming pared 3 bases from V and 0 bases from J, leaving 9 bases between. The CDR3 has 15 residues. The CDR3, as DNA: TGTGCCAGTAGTATCCCGGGCGACTCCTACAATGAGCAGTTCTTC. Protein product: CASSIPGDSYNEQFF.